Each of the 24 T cell receptor beta chains below was sequenced from the same sample in a study of Graves' ophthalmopathy and Graves' hyperthyroidism. Transcripts of RNA were the source for amplifying TCR beta CDR3 regions. RT-PCR was first run with HTBI primers, then multiplex PCR in a second round. A single record per CDR3 protein comes from TCRdb applying MiXCR to the multiplex PCR reads. The data contain around 340,000 distinct CDR3 sequences, roughly 15% of them singletons. Sequencing was done on a sample of peripheral blood. The receptors here all came from an adult man with Graves' ophthalmopathy.

With regard to this clonotype: A single base separates this from a much larger clone, so it may be a read error. The J gene is TRBJ1-2, the V gene TRBV4-2, with D tentatively TRBD1 (6 bases). Germline lookup yields CDR1 LGHNA and CDR2 YNFKEQ. Deletions cut 2 bases from V and 5 bases from J, with 15 bases between. The CDR3 has 15 residues. The CDR3 region is CASSQPREGEYGYTF. The DNA of the CDR3 is TGTGCCAGCAGCCAACCAAGGGAGGGGGAGTATGGCTACACCTTC.

This clonotype was seen ten or more times. The CDR3 sequence is CSVEGRDRDIGNYGYTF. CDR3 bases: TGCAGCGTTGAAGGTCGGGACAGGGACATCGGTAACTATGGCTACACCTTC. The chain couples TRBV29-1 to TRBJ1-2, with 9 bases fitting TRBD1. This CDR3 region has 17 residues. The trim removed 1 base at V and 1 base at J, leaving 10 bases unmatched. Looked up from germline, CDR1 is SQVTM and CDR2 is ANQGSEA.

In this sample, this clonotype turned up a few times. This chain uses TRBV5-4 with TRBJ1-1; 7 bases are shared with TRBD1. The CDR3 sequence is 18 residues long. Trimming took 3 bases from V and 0 from J; bases not matched to a gene: 14. Germline CDR1 and CDR2: SGHNT and YYREEE (reference sequence). The DNA of the CDR3 is TGTGCCAGCAGCTCCGAACCTACGACAGGGACTATGAACACTGAAGCTTTCTTT. Translated: CASSSEPTTGTMNTEAFF.

Ten or more counts support this clonotype. This rearrangement joins TRBV24-1 to TRBJ2-7; 7 positions agree with TRBD1. CDR1 KGHDR and CDR2 SFDVKD come from the germline V gene. Germline trimming cut 7 bases from V and 2 bases from J; bases unmatched to any gene: 4. The CDR3 sequence is 13 residues long. The CDR3 region has the DNA TGTGCCACCAGCAGCCAGGGGGCCTACGAGCAGTACTTC. Translated, it gives CATSSQGAYEQYF.

This clonotype was picked up many times. The rearrangement uses TRBV28 and TRBJ2-7, with 8 bases aligning to TRBD1. Germline V lookup: CDR1 MDHEN, CDR2 SYDVKM. Trimming at V came to 5 bases and at J to 5 bases, leaving 5 bases not matched to a gene. This CDR3 has 13 residues. The CDR3 DNA reads TGTGCCAGCAGTGTCGGGACAGGCGACGAGCAGTACTTC. This codes for CASSVGTGDEQYF.

This clonotype was recorded a few times. V and J are TRBV10-3 and TRBJ1-3; D not certain. With 10 bases removed from V and 0 bases from J, the gap between germline ends came to 10 bases. Per germline, CDR1 ENHRY and CDR2 SYGVKD. This CDR3 comprises 13 residues. CDR3 in amino acids: CATGPPSGNTIYF. CDR3 DNA sequence: TGTGCCACCGGCCCCCCCTCTGGAAACACCATATATTTT.

For the CDR3, the DNA is TGTGCCCGCACTACCGGGCCCCCGACAGGGCTCGGAACCGGGGAGCTGTTTTTT. Protein product: CARTTGPPTGLGTGELFF. The chain recombines TRBV27 with TRBJ2-2; 7 bases are shared with TRBD1. The CDR3 contains 18 residues. Trimming cost V 11 bases and J 5 bases; bases outside gene matches: 23. Per the germline V gene, CDR1 is MNHEY and CDR2 is SMNVEV (reference sequence).

The table lists this clonotype with many counts. The chain combines TRBV7-9 with TRBJ1-1; tentative D call: TRBD1 (5 bases). Trimming took off 5 bases at V and 6 bases at J, with 13 bases between the two ends. CDR3 length equals 13 residues. The V gene's germline CDR1 is SEHNR and CDR2 FQNEAQ (reference sequence). In DNA, the CDR3 is TGTGCCAGCAGCCCGACGATAGGGGCTGAAGCTTTCTTT. This sequence encodes CASSPTIGAEAFF.

At least ten counts were recorded for this clonotype. V and J are TRBV4-2 and TRBJ2-7; unclear D gene. The V and J ends lost 1 base and 6 bases respectively, with 19 bases between them. The CDR3 covers 16 residues. Germline V gene sequence: CDR1 LGHNA, CDR2 YNFKEQ. CDR3 nucleotide sequence: TGTGCCAGCAGCCAAGTTGCCGACTCTATAGTCATCGAGCAGTACTTC. Translated, it gives CASSQVADSIVIEQYF.

This clonotype was observed many times. The chain combines TRBV18 with TRBJ2-7; D is uncertain. CDR1 and CDR2 (germline): KGHSH, LQKENI. The length of the CDR3 is 14 residues. V lost 2 bases to trimming and J lost 5 bases, with 13 bases between them. CDR3 DNA: TGTGCCAGCTCACCAGCCGTGGGGATCCACGAGCAGTACTTC. This codes for CASSPAVGIHEQYF.

This clonotype was counted at least ten times. The V and J genes are TRBV18 and TRBJ2-5; D gene unclear. Germline CDR1 reads KGHSH; CDR2 reads LQKENI. This CDR3 region has 14 residues. V gave up 0 bases and J gave up 5 bases, with 10 bases separating them. The CDR3 spells CASSPPSRTETQYF. The CDR3 DNA sequence: TGTGCCAGCTCACCACCGAGTCGGACGGAGACCCAGTACTTC.

This clonotype was picked up many times. This chain links TRBV27 with TRBJ1-2; TRBD1 might be the D (6 bases). Trimming stripped 3 bases from V and 5 bases from J, with 13 bases between. Germline-derived CDR1 and CDR2 are MNHEY and SMNVEV (reference sequence). The CDR3 length is 14 residues. The CDR3 reads CASSFSQGGYGYTF. The DNA for the CDR3 is TGTGCCAGCAGTTTTTCACAGGGTGGATATGGCTACACCTTC.

The sample holds many counts of this clonotype. This chain connects TRBV15 to TRBJ2-2; D remains ambiguous. The CDR3 spans 18 residues. V lost 3 bases and J lost 4, with 21 bases in between. The germline gives CDR1 LNHNV, CDR2 YYDKDF (reference sequence). The CDR3 reads CATSSFPPLLGPTGELFF. In DNA form, the CDR3 reads TGTGCCACCAGCAGTTTCCCCCCCCTCCTAGGTCCCACCGGGGAGCTGTTTTTT.

This chain uses TRBV11-1 with TRBJ1-5, with 9 bases aligning to TRBD1. Germline V CDR1 and CDR2: SGHAT, FQDESV (reference sequence). Losses at the gene ends were 3 bases for V and 6 bases for J; bases not matched to a gene: 9. The CDR3 totals 16 residues. Here the CDR3 reads CASSFFTGGLSQPQHF. CDR3 nucleotides: TGTGCCAGCAGCTTCTTCACAGGGGGCCTTAGTCAGCCCCAGCATTTT.

This clonotype appeared many times. The chain recombines TRBV5-5 with TRBJ1-5; possible D gene TRBD1, 5 bases. The CDR3 totals 14 residues. Germline lookup yields CDR1 SGHKS and CDR2 YYEKEE (reference sequence). V was shortened by 2 bases and J by 5 bases, with 11 bases between the two germline ends. CDR3 nucleotide sequence: TGTGCCAGCAGCTTATTCGGACACGATCAGCCCCAGCATTTT. This encodes CASSLFGHDQPQHF.

The sample holds many counts of this clonotype. This chain joins TRBV19 and TRBJ1-1; 8 nucleotides agree with TRBD1. Germline V CDR1 and CDR2: LNHDA, SQIVND (reference sequence). The CDR3 has 14 residues. J lost 2 bases, V lost 10 bases, and 9 bases had no gene match. CDR3 residues: CATRPGQGNTEAFF. The CDR3 nucleotides read TGTGCCACCCGACCAGGACAGGGCAACACTGAAGCTTTCTTT. The whole variable domain, filled in from reference TRBV19 and TRBJ1-1, reads DGGITQSPKYLFRKEGQNVTLSCEQNLNHDAMYWYRQDPGQGLRLIYYSQIVNDFQKGDIAEGYSVSREKKESFPLTVTSAQKNPTAFYLCATRPGQGNTEAFFGQGTRLTVV.

In this sample, this clonotype turned up many times. The rearrangement joins TRBV6-5 to TRBJ1-2, with a weak D call TRBD1 (5 bases). The V end was cut by 1 base, the J end by 8 bases, with 11 bases between. CDR1 MNHEY and CDR2 SVGAGI come from the germline V gene. This CDR3 region has 13 residues. This CDR3 reads CASSYWEGRGYTF. Here the CDR3 DNA reads TGTGCCAGCAGTTACTGGGAGGGACGAGGCTACACCTTC.

This clonotype was counted at least ten times. The rearrangement links TRBV27 to TRBJ2-5, with D uncertain. The CDR3 is made up of 13 amino acids. With 8 bases removed from V and 0 bases from J, the gap between germline ends came to 10 bases. Germline loops: CDR1 MNHEY, CDR2 SMNVEV (reference sequence). The CDR3 nucleotides are TGTGCCAGCCAGGCGTGGGACCAAGAGACCCAGTACTTC. Translating gives CASQAWDQETQYF.

In its sample, this clonotype was seen many times. V usage is TRBV6-1 and J usage is TRBJ1-1; D ambiguous. The CDR3 contains 14 residues. Trimming took 1 base from V and 6 from J, leaving 12 bases between them. Germline CDR1 and CDR2: MNHNS and SASEGT. The chain's CDR3 is CASSEGKAGSEAFF. Written as DNA, the CDR3 is TGTGCCAGCAGTGAAGGGAAGGCAGGCTCTGAAGCTTTCTTT.

There are many counts of this clonotype. This chain joins TRBV7-2 and TRBJ1-1, with TRBD1 matching 8 bases. The CDR3 contains 13 residues. The germline V gene has CDR1 SGHTA and CDR2 FQGNSA. Losses at the gene ends were 6 bases for V and 5 bases for J; bases not matched to a gene: 5. As DNA, the CDR3 is TGTGCCAGCAGACCAGGACAGGGAACTGAAGCTTTCTTT. This sequence encodes CASRPGQGTEAFF.

Turning to this clonotype: One junction end disagrees with the germline gene, perhaps due to a read error. The chain carries TRBV25-1 and TRBJ1-2; maybe TRBD1 (6 bases). This CDR3 region has 13 residues. The V gene's germline CDR1 is MGHDK and CDR2 SYGVNS. CDR3 coding DNA: TGTGCCAGCAGTTTACAGGGTTATGGTGGCTACAACTTC. Protein product: CASSLQGYGGYNF.

The chain uses TRBV29-1 and TRBJ1-1; D possibly corresponds to TRBD1 (5 bases). V was shortened by 4 bases and J by 5 bases, with 8 bases between the two germline ends. This CDR3 has 11 residues. Germline-derived CDR1 and CDR2 are SQVTM and ANQGSEA. The CDR3 sequence: CSVAEGTEAFF. For the CDR3, the DNA is TGCAGCGTTGCCGAGGGGACTGAAGCTTTCTTT. Full variable domain (remainder filled in from reference TRBV29-1 and TRBJ1-1): SAVISQKPSRDICQRGTSLTIQCQVDSQVTMMFWYRQQPGQSLTLIATANQGSEATYESGFVIDKFPISRPNLTFSTLTVSNMSPEDSSIYLCSVAEGTEAFFGQGTRLTVV.

This clonotype was detected many times. The V gene is TRBV7-9, the J gene TRBJ2-7; no clear D. Germline loops: CDR1 SEHNR, CDR2 FQNEAQ (reference sequence). The length of the CDR3 is 13 residues. Trimming removed 4 bases from V and 0 bases from J, with 7 bases in between. The CDR3 nucleotides read TGTGCCAGCAGCTCGGCTCACTCCTACGAGCAGTACTTC. Its translation: CASSSAHSYEQYF.

This clonotype was detected many times. CDR3 loop: CATSDNRGLSYGYTF. Written as DNA, the CDR3 is TGTGCCACCAGTGATAACAGGGGGCTCAGCTATGGCTACACCTTC. This chain uses TRBV24-1 with TRBJ1-2, with 9 positions matching TRBD1. The CDR3 spans 15 residues. V lost 3 bases to trimming and J lost 4 bases; unmatched junction nucleotides: 5. Per the germline V gene, CDR1 is KGHDR and CDR2 is SFDVKD.